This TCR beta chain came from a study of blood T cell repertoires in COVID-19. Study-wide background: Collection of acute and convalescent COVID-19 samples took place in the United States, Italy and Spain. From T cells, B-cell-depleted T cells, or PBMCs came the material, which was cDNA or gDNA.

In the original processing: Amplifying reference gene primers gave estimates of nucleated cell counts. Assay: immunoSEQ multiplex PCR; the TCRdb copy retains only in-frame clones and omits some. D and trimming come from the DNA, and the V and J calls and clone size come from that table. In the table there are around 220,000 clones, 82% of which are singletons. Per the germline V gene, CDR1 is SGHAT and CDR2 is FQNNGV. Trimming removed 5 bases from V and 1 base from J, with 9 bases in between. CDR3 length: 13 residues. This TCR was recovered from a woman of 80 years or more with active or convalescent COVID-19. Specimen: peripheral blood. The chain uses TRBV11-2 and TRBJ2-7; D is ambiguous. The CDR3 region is CASSPSRSYEQYF. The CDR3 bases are TGTGCCAGCAGCCCGAGTCGATCCTACGAGCAGTACTTC.